A few counts support the clone carrying this T cell receptor (beta chain). The antigen remains undetermined. V dropped 1 base and J dropped 2 bases, with 18 bases sitting between them. From germline, CDR1 is MGHRA and CDR2 YSYEKL. The CDR3 is 18 amino acids. The sample belongs to a study of T-cell reconstitution after alpha-beta-depleted transplantation in children. Findings and limits, study-wide: By about two months after transplant, alpha-beta T cells reportedly arose from several hundred graft clones that had expanded. T-cell counts and diversity at one year following transplant were attributed mainly to newly produced T cells.

Preparing the TCRbeta library involved the use of unique molecular identifiers. TCRdb reanalysed the PCR reads using MiXCR and keeps one entry per CDR3 protein. The sample carries a few hundred thousand distinct CDR3 sequences, 20% to 30% recorded once. The genes are TRBV4-1 and TRBJ2-1; possible D gene TRBD2, 5 bases. The sequence was collected from a boy less than two years old with Wiskott-Aldrich syndrome, due to receive a stem cell transplant. The sample here was PBMCs, taken before TCRalphabeta/CD19-depleted stem cell transplant. The CDR3 sequence is CASSQVFRLRGTYNEQFF. The CDR3 nucleotides read TGCGCCAGCAGCCAAGTATTCAGGCTTCGGGGTACCTACAATGAGCAGTTCTTC.